This T cell receptor (beta chain) was obtained from a study of T cell changes during pregnancy in multiple sclerosis. In this sample, this clone turned up a few times. Using immunoSEQ multiplex PCR, the repertoire was profiled, and TCRdb retains in-frame clones only, with some absent. The table has about 36,000 clones, almost 95% seen once. The sequenced sample was CD4+ T cells from peripheral blood mononuclear cells, obtained in the third trimester of pregnancy. This TCR was sampled from a female donor in good health, enrolled as a control in a pregnancy study.

The CDR3 protein is CASSLGREGAGYTF. The CDR3 DNA is TGTGCCAGCAGCTTAGGGCGAGAGGGAGCGGGCTACACCTTC. The genes are TRBV7-2 and TRBJ1-2, with D unclear. The CDR3 sequence is 14 residues long. Looked up from germline, CDR1 is SGHTA and CDR2 is FQGNSA. V lost 1 base and J 8 bases, leaving 14 bases between the germline ends.